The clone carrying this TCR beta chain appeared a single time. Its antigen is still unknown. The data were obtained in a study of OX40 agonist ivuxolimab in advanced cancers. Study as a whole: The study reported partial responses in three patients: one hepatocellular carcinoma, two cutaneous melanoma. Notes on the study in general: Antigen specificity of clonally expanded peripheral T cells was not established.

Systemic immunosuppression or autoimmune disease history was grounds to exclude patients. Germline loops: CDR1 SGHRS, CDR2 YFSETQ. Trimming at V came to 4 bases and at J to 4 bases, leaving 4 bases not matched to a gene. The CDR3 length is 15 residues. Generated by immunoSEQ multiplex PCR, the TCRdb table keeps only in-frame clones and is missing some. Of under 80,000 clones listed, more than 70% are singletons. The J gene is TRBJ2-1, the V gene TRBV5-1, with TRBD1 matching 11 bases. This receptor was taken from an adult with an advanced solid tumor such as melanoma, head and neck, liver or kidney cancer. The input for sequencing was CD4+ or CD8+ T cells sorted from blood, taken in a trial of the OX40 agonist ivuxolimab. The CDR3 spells CASSPGQGAYNEQFF. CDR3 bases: TGCGCCAGCAGCCCCGGACAGGGGGCTTACAATGAGCAGTTCTTC.